These T cell receptor beta chains were read from a single sample in a study of monozygotic twins with inflammatory bowel disease. TCRdb re-called the 5' RACE reads and catalogs CDR3 proteins one per entry, DNA excluded. There are some 130,000 distinct CDR3 sequences in the sample, with 0.95% to 1.5% held by the top ten. The sequencing input was blood. The receptor source for this set is a human donor with ulcerative colitis or Crohn's disease, or a healthy co-twin of an affected twin (not recorded which). CDR3s include the opening cysteine and the closing phenylalanine or tryptophan.

V	length	J	CDR3
TRBV12-3/TRBV12-4	16	TRBJ2-1	CASSWGRPSSFNEQFF
TRBV29-1	17	TRBJ2-1	CSVEDLSSGSSYNEQFF
TRBV7-9	12	TRBJ1-1	CASSLEATEAFF
TRBV24-1	11	TRBJ2-5	CATSEGGTQYF
TRBV29-1	13	TRBJ2-3	CSISQGGTDTQYF
TRBV7-8	15	TRBJ1-4	CASSPWTGVSEKLFF
TRBV7-6	14	TRBJ2-7	CASSFPSGSHEQYF
TRBV4-1	16	TRBJ2-3	CASSPRRQSGPDTQYF
TRBV6-1	13	TRBJ1-1	CASSGGPNTEAFF
TRBV7-9	14	TRBJ2-7	CASSRTGNRGEQYF
TRBV9	16	TRBJ1-1	CASSLGADRVNTEAFF
TRBV27	16	TRBJ1-6	CASSLFTEIYNSPLHF
TRBV10-2	13	TRBJ1-5	CASGGPNDQPQHF
TRBV7-9	15	TRBJ1-5	CASSLDQGISQPQHF
TRBV21-1	16	TRBJ2-1	CASSILTGFSYNEQFF
TRBV6-1	14	TRBJ1-5	CASRPGGEWQPQHF
TRBV2	15	TRBJ2-7	CASSGSRKGSYEQYF
TRBV18	13	TRBJ2-3	CASSRLHADTQYF
TRBV25-1	12	TRBJ2-7	CASGGTTYEQYF
TRBV12-3/TRBV12-4	17	TRBJ2-2	CASSLVPGGPKTGELFF
TRBV28	16	TRBJ1-3	CASSSWASISGNTIYF
TRBV28	14	TRBJ1-5	CASRLSQGFQPQHF
TRBV30	15	TRBJ2-1	CAWSESGGFYNEQFF
TRBV28	16	TRBJ1-2	CASSSISGPSNYGYTF
TRBV7-3	16	TRBJ2-5	CASSRGLAGQQETQYF
TRBV15	14	TRBJ1-5	CATSRGNSNQPQQF
TRBV20-1	12	TRBJ1-2	CRTVAGSRGYTF
TRBV20-1	13	TRBJ2-7	CSARTGIVYEQYF
TRBV3-1	16	TRBJ2-7	CASSHQTGTGHGEQYF
TRBV5-6	15	TRBJ2-2	CASSPAGGATGELFF
TRBV14	15	TRBJ1-4	CASSQDRISGEKLFF
TRBV5-1	15	TRBJ2-3	CASSTYRGSADTQYF
TRBV5-1	14	TRBJ2-2	CATGMGSSTGELFF
TRBV5-1	18	TRBJ2-6	CASSLGTPASYGANVLTF
TRBV27	17	TRBJ1-4	CASSLTSLIGGWEKLFF
TRBV20-1	16	TRBJ1-1	CSARQGAGVGNTEAFF
TRBV5-1	14	TRBJ2-1	CASSLAPVNNEQFF
TRBV11-2	14	TRBJ1-1	CASSPPGQYTEAFF
TRBV12-3/TRBV12-4	15	TRBJ1-5	CASSFLGDGNQPQHF
TRBV11-1	17	TRBJ1-1	CASSSTGRAGMNTEAFF
TRBV29-1	15	TRBJ1-1	CSITGTGGWNTEAFF
TRBV4-3	18	TRBJ2-2	CASSQDGQGAMSTGELFF
TRBV20-1	14	TRBJ2-7	CSARVSGASYEQYF
TRBV4-1	16	TRBJ2-3	CASSHSRTGSTDTQYF
TRBV30	15	TRBJ2-2	CAWSTGQGATGELFF
TRBV12-3/TRBV12-4	15	TRBJ1-5	CASSLEGLGNQPQHF
TRBV6-1	15	TRBJ1-4	CASSEYRGLNEKLFF
TRBV18	15	TRBJ1-1	CASSPGPKSDTEAFF
TRBV5-6	16	TRBJ2-3	CASSSLRDRNTDTQYF
TRBV6-4	14	TRBJ2-3	CASSDRSGIDTQYF
TRBV4-3	15	TRBJ2-4	CASSAGLAGENIQYF
TRBV6-5	15	TRBJ2-1	CASSYSLPGDNEQFF
TRBV30	11	TRBJ1-2	CASTTVYGYTF
TRBV5-1	13	TRBJ2-5	CASKRSQQETQYF
TRBV25-1	16	TRBJ2-6	CASREGGRGGANVLTF